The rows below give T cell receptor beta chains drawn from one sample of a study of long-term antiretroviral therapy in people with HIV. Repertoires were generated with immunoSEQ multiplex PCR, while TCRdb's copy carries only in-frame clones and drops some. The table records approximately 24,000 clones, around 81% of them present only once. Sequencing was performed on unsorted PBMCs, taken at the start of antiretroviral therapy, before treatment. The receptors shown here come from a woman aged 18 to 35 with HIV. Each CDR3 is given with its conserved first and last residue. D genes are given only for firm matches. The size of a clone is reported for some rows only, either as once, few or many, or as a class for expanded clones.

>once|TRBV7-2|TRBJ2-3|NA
CASKMASTDTQYF
TGTGCCAGCAAAATGGCCAGCACAGATACGCAGTATTTT
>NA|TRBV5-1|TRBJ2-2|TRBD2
CASSLVSSGNTGELFF
TGCGCCAGCAGCTTGGTGTCTAGCGGGAACACCGGGGAGCTGTTTTTT
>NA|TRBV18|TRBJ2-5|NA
CASSPKQETQYF
TGTGCCAGCTCACCGAAACAAGAGACCCAGTACTTC
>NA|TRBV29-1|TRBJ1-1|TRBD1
CSVAGQGETEAFF
TGCAGCGTTGCAGGACAGGGGGAGACTGAAGCTTTCTTT
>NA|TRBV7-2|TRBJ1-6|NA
CASSREGIDSPLHF
TGTGCCAGCAGCCGTGAGGGGATCGACTCACCCCTCCACTTT
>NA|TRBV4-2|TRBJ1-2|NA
CASSQDQGAGSGYTF
TGTGCCAGCAGCCAAGATCAAGGGGCGGGGTCTGGCTACACCTTC
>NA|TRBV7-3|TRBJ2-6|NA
CASSFFGANVLTF
TGTGCCAGCAGCTTTTTTGGGGCCAACGTCCTGACTTTC
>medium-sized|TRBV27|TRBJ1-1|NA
CASSIQAFTEAFF
TGTGCCAGCAGTATCCAGGCTTTCACTGAAGCTTTCTTT
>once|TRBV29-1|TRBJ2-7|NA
CSAWSSGGPKQYF
TGCAGCGCATGGTCCTCAGGAGGGCCAAAGCAGTACTTC
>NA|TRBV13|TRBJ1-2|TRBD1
CASSSTPDRGFYGYTF
TGTGCCAGCAGCTCAACCCCGGACAGGGGTTTCTATGGCTACACCTTC
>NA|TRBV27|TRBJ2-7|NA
CASSLSTSGTYEQYF
TGTGCCAGCAGTTTATCGACAAGTGGGACCTACGAGCAGTACTTC
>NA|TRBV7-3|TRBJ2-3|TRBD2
CASSLGTSVTDTQYF
TGTGCCAGCAGCTTAGGGACTAGCGTAACAGATACGCAGTATTTT
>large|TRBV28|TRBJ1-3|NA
CASSFGSGNTIYF
TGTGCCAGCTCCTTCGGCTCTGGAAACACCATATATTTT
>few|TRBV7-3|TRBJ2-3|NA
CASSWDSESTDTQYF
TGTGCCAGCAGCTGGGACTCCGAAAGCACAGATACGCAGTATTTT
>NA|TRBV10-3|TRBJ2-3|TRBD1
CAISGDRDYTDTQYF
TGTGCCATCAGTGGGGACAGGGACTACACAGATACGCAGTATTTT
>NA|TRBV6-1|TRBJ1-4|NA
CASSRPTNEKLFF
TGTGCCAGCAGCCGCCCCACGAATGAAAAACTGTTTTTT
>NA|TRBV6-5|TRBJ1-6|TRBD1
CASSSGTGGRYSPLHF
TGTGCCAGCAGTTCCGGGACAGGGGGCCGGTATTCACCCCTCCACTTT
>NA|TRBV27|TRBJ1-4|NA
CASSLGLGVGNEKLFF
TGTGCCAGCAGTTTGGGACTGGGGGTGGGTAATGAAAAACTGTTTTTT
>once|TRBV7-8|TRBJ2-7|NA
CASSLTGDYEQYF
TGTGCCAGCAGCTTGACAGGAGACTACGAGCAGTACTTC
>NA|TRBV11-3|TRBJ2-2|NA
CASSLEGYQSGGNPTGELFF
TGTGCCAGCAGCTTAGAGGGGTACCAGAGTGGGGGCAACCCCACCGGGGAGCTGTTTTTT
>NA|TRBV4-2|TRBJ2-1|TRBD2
CASSQDWRGDYNEQFF
TGTGCCAGCAGCCAAGATTGGCGGGGGGACTACAATGAGCAGTTCTTC
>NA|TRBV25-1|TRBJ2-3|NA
CASSRKGGYTDTQYF
TGTGCCAGCAGTCGTAAGGGGGGCTACACAGATACGCAGTATTTT
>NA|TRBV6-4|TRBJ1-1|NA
CASSEGTGTEAFF
TGTGCCAGCAGTGAAGGTACGGGCACTGAAGCTTTCTTT
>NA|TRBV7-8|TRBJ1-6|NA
CASSLLSGGNSPLHF
TGTGCCAGCAGCTTACTTTCCGGGGGGAATTCACCCCTCCACTTT
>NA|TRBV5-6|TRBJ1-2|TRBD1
CASSLKTGLEGYTF
TGTGCCAGCAGCTTAAAGACAGGGCTCGAAGGCTACACCTTC
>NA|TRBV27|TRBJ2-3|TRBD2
CASSFGTSETDTQYF
TGTGCCAGCAGTTTTGGGACTAGTGAAACAGATACGCAGTATTTT